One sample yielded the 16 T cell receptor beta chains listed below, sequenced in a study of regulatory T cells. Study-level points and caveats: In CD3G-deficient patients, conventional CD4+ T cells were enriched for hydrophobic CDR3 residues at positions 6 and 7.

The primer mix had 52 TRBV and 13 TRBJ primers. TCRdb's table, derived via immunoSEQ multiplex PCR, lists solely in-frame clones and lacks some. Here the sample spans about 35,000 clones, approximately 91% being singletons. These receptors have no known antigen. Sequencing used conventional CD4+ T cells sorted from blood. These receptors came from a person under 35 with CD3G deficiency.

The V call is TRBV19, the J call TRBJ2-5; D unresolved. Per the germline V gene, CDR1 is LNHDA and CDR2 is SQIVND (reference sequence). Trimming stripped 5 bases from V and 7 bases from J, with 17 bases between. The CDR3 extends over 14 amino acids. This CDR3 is CASSPRASEGTQYF. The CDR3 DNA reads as TGTGCCAGTAGTCCCCGGGCCAGCGAAGGGACCCAGTACTTC.

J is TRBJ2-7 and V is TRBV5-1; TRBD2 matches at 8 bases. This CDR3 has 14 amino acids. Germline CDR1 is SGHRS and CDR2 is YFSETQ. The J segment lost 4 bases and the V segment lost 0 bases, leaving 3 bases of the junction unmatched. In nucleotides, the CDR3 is TGCGCCAGCAGCTTGGAAGCGGGAGTGTACGAGCAGTACTTC. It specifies CASSLEAGVYEQYF.

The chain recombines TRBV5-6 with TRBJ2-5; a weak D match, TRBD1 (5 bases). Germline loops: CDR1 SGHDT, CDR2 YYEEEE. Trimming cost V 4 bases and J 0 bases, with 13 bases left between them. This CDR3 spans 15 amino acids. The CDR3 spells CASSLRVPYQETQYF. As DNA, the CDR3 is TGTGCCAGCAGCCTCAGGGTCCCTTACCAAGAGACCCAGTACTTC.

DNA of the CDR3: TGTGCCAGCACCGGAGTCGGCGGGTATGAGACCCAGTACTTC. It encodes CASTGVGGYETQYF. The chain is built from TRBV6-1 and TRBJ2-5, with D tentatively TRBD2 (5 bases). Looked up from germline, CDR1 is MNHNS and CDR2 is SASEGT. There are 14 residues in the CDR3. V was cut by 7 bases and J by 5 bases, with 17 bases left in between.

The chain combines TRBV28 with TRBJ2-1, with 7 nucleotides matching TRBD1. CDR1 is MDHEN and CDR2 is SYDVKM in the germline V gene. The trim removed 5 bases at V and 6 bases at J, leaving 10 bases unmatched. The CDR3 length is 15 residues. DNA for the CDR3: TGTGCCAGCAGTCCCGCAGCACAGGGGATCAATGAGCAGTTCTTC. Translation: CASSPAAQGINEQFF.

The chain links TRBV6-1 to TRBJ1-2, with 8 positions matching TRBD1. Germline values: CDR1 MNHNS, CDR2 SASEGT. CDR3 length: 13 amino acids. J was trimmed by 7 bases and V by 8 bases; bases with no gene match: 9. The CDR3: CASLQGARGGYTF. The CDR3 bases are TGTGCCAGCCTCCAGGGGGCGCGGGGTGGCTACACCTTC.

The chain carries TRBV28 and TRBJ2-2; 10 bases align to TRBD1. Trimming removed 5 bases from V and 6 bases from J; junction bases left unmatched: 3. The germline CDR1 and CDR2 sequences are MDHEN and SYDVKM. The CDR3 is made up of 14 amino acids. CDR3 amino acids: CASSLGQGAGELFF. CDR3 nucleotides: TGTGCCAGCAGTCTAGGACAGGGGGCCGGGGAGCTGTTTTTT.

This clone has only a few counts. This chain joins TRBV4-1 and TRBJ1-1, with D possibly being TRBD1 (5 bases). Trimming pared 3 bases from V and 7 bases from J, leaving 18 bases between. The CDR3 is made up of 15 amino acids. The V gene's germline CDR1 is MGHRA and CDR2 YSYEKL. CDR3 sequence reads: CASSHVPGNSDEAFF. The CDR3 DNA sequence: TGCGCCAGCAGCCATGTTCCAGGGAATAGCGATGAAGCTTTCTTT.

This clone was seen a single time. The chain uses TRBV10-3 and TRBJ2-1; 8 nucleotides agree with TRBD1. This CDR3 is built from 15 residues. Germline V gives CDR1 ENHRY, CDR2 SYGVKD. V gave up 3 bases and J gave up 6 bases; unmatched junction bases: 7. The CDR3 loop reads CAISDPRGRPNEQFF. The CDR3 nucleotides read TGTGCCATCAGTGACCCCAGGGGGCGGCCCAATGAGCAGTTCTTC.

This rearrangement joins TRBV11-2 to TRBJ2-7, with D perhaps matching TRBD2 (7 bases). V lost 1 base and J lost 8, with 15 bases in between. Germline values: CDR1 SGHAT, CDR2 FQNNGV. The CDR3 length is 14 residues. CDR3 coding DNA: TGTGCCAGCAGCTTAGTTCCGGGGGGCGGCAAGCAGTACTTC. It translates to CASSLVPGGGKQYF.

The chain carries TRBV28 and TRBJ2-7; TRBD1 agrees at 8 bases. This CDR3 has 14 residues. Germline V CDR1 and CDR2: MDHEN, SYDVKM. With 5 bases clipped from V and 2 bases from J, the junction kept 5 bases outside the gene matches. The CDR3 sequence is CASSTSGGAYEQYF. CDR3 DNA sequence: TGTGCCAGCAGTACCTCAGGGGGCGCCTACGAGCAGTACTTC.

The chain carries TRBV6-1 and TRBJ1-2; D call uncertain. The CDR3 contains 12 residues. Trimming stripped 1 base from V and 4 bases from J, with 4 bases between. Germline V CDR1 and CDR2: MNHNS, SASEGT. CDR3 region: CASSEGSYGYTF. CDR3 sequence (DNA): TGTGCCAGCAGTGAAGGGTCCTATGGCTACACCTTC.

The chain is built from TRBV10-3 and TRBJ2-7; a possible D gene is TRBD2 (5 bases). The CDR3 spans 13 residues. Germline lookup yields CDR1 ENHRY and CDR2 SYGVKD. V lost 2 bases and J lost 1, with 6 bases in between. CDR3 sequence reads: CAISEQRSYEQYF. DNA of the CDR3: TGTGCCATCAGTGAGCAGCGGTCCTACGAGCAGTACTTC.

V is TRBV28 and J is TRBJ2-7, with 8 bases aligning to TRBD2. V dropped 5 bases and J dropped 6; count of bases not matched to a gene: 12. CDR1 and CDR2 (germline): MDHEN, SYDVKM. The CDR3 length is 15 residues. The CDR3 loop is CASSPWSGRRREQYF. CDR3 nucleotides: TGTGCCAGCAGTCCCTGGAGCGGGAGAAGGCGCGAGCAGTACTTC.

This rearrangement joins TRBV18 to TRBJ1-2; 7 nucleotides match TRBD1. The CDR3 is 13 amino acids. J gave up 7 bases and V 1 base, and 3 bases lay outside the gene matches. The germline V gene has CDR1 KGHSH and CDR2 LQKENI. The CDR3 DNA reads TGTGCCAGCTCACCACAGGGGGCGTTTGGCTACACCTTC. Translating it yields CASSPQGAFGYTF.

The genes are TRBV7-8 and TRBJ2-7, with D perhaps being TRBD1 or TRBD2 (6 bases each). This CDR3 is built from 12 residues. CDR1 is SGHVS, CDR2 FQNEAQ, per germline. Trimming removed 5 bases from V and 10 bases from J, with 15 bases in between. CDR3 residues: CASSLMGGPQYF. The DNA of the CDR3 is TGTGCCAGCAGCCTCATGGGGGGCCCTCAGTACTTC.